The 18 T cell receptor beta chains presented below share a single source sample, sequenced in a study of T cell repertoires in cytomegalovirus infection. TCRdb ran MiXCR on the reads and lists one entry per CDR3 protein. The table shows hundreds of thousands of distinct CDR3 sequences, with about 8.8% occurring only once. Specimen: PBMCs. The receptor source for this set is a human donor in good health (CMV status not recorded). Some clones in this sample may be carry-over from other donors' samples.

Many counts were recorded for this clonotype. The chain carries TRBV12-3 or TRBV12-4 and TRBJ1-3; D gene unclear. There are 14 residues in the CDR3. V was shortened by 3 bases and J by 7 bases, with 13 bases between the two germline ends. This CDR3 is CASSLGRVVNTIYF. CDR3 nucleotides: TGTGCCAGCAGTTTGGGCCGAGTAGTTAACACCATATATTTT.

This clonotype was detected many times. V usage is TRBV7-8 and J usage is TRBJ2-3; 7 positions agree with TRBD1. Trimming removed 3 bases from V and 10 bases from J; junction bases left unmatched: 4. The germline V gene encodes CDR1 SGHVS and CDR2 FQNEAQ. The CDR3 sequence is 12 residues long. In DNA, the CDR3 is TGTGCCAGCAGCTTCAGGACAGGACCGCAGTATTTT. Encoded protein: CASSFRTGPQYF.

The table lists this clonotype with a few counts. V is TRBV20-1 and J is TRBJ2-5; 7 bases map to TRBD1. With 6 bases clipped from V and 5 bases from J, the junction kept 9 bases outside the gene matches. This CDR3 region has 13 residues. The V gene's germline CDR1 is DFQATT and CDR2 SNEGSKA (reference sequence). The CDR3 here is CSALHRGGETQYF. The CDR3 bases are TGCAGTGCCCTCCACAGGGGCGGGGAGACCCAGTACTTC.

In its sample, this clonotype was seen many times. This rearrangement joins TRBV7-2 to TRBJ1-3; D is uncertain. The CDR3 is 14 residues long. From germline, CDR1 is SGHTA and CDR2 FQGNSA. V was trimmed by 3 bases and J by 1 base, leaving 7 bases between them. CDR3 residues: CASSFGWSGNTIYF. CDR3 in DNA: TGTGCCAGCAGCTTTGGATGGTCTGGAAACACCATATATTTT.

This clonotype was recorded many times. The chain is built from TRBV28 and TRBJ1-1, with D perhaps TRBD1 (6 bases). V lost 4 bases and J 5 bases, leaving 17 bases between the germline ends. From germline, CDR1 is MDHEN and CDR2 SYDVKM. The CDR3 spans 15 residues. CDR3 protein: CASSSLTQGRTEAFF. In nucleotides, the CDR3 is TGTGCCAGCAGTTCCCTTACACAGGGCAGGACTGAAGCTTTCTTT.

The CDR3 DNA is TGTGCCAGCAGCTTGGTAGTAAGTGAGCAGTTCTTC. Encoded protein: CASSLVVSEQFF. V gene TRBV13 combines with J gene TRBJ2-1; no clear D. V was pared by 3 bases and J by 9 bases, with 9 bases between. CDR3 length: 12 residues. Germline values: CDR1 PRHDT, CDR2 FYEKMQ (reference sequence).

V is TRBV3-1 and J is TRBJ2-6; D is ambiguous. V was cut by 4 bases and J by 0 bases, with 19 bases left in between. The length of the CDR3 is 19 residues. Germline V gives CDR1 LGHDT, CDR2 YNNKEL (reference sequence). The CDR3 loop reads CASSPSLAGPSSGANVLTF. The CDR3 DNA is TGTGCCAGCAGCCCGTCCCTGGCCGGCCCGTCCTCTGGGGCCAACGTCCTGACTTTC.

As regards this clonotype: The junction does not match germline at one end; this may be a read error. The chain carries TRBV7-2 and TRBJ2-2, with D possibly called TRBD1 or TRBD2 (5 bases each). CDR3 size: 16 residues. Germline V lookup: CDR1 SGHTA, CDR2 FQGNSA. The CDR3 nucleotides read TGTGCCAACAGCTTATCCGGGTCAGGGAGCACCGGGGAGCTGTTTTTT. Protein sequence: CANSLSGSGSTGELFF.

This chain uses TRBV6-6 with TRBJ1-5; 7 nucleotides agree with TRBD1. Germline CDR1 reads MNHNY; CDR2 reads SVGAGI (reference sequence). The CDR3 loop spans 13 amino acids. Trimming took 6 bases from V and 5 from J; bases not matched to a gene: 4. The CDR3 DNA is TGTGCCAGCAGACTCACAGGGGATCAGCCCCAGCATTTT. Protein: CASRLTGDQPQHF.

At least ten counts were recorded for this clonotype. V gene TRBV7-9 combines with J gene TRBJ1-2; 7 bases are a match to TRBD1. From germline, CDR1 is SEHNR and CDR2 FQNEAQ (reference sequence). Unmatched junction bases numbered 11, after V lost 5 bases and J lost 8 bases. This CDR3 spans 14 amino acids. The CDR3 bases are TGTGCCAGCAGCCAAGGGGGCGTCCCTCCGGGCTACACCTTC. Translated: CASSQGGVPPGYTF.

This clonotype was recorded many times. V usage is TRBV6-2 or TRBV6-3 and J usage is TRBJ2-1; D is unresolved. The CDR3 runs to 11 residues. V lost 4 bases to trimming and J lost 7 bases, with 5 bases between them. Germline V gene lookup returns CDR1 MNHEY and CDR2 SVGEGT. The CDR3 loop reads CASSFQNEQFF. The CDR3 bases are TGTGCCAGCAGTTTCCAGAATGAGCAGTTCTTC.

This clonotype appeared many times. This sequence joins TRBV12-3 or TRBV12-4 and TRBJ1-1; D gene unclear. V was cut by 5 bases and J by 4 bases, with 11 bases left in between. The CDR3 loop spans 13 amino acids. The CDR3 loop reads CASSGRVVTEAFF. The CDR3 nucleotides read TGTGCCAGCAGTGGGAGGGTTGTCACTGAAGCTTTCTTT.

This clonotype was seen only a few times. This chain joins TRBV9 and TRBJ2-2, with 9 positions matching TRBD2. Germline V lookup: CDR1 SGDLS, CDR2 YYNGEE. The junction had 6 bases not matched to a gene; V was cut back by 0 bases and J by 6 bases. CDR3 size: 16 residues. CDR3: CASSVGAGGLSGELFF. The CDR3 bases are TGTGCCAGCAGCGTAGGGGCGGGGGGGCTATCCGGGGAGCTGTTTTTT.

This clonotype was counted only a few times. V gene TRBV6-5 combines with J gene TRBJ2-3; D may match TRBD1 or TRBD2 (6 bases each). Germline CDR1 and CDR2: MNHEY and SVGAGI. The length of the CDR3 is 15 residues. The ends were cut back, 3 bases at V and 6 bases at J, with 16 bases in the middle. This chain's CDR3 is CASSYGGGTLDTQYF. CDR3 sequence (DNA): TGTGCCAGCAGTTATGGAGGGGGGACCCTCGATACGCAGTATTTT.

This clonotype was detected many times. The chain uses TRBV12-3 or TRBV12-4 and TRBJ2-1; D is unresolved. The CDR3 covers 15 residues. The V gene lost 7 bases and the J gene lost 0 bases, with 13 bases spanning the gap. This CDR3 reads CASNPLGSSYNEQFF. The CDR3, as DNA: TGTGCCAGCAACCCCCTTGGCAGCTCCTACAATGAGCAGTTCTTC.

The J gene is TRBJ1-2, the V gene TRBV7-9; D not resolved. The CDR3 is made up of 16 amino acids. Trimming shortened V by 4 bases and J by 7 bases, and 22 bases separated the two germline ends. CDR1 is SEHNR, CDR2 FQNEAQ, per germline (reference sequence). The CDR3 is CASSSHRGGPWGGYTF. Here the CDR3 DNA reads TGTGCCAGCAGCTCCCACCGCGGCGGGCCCTGGGGTGGCTACACCTTC.

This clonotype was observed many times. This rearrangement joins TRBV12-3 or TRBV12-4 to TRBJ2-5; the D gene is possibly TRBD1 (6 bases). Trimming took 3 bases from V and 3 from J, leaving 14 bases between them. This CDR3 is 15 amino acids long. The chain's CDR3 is CASSLLTGQKETQYF. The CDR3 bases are TGTGCCAGCAGTTTGTTGACAGGCCAGAAAGAGACCCAGTACTTC.

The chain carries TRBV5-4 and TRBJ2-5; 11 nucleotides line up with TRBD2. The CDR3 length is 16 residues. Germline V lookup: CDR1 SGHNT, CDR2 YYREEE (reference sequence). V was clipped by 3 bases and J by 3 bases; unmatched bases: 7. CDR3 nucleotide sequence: TGTGCCAGCAGCTCCCGTTTTAGCGGGGGGGAAGAGACCCAGTACTTC. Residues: CASSSRFSGGEETQYF.